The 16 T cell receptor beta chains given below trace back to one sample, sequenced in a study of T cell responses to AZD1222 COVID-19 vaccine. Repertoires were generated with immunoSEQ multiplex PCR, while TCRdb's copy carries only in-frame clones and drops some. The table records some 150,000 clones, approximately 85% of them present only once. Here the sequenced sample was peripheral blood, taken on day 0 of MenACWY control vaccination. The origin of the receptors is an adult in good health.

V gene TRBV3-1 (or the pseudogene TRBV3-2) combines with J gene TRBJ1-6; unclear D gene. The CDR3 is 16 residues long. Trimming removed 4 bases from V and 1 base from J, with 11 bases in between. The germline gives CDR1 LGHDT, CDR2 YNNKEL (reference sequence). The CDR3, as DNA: TGTGCCAGCAGCCCGATCCCGGGATCCTATAATTCACCCCTCCACTTT. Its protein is CASSPIPGSYNSPLHF.

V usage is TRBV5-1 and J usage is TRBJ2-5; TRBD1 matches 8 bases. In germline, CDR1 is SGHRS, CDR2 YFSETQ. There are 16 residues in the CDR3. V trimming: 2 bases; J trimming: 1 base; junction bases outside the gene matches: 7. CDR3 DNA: TGCGCCAGCAGCTTTCAGGGGGCGGCCACCCAAGAGACCCAGTACTTC. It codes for CASSFQGAATQETQYF.

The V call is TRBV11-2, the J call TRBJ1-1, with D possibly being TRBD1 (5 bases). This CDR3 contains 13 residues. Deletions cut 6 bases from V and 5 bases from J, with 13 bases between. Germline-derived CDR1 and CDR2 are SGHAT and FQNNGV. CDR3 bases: TGTGCCAGCAGAGTGGGCCGGGGGACTGAAGCTTTCTTT. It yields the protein CASRVGRGTEAFF.

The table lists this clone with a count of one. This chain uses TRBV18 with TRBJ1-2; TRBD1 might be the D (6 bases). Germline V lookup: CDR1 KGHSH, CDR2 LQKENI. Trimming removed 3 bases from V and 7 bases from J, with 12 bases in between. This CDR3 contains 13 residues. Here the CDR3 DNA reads TGTGCCAGCTCACCGGGGGCGTACGGTGGCTACACCTTC. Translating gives CASSPGAYGGYTF.

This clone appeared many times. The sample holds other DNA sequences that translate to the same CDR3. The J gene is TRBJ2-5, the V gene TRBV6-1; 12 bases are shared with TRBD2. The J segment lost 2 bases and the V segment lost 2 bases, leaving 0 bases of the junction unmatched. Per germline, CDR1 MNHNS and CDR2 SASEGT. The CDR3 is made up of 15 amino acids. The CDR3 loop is CASSELAGGQETQYF. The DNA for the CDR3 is TGTGCCAGCAGTGAACTAGCGGGGGGGCAAGAGACCCAGTACTTC.

The CDR3 DNA follows: TGTGCCAGCAGAATTGACAGGTCCTACGAGCAGTACGTC. Protein: CASRIDRSYEQYV. V usage is TRBV5-4 and J usage is TRBJ2-7, with D tentatively TRBD1 (6 bases). The CDR3 has 13 residues. V was trimmed by 5 bases and J by 1 base, leaving 10 bases between them. CDR1 SGHNT and CDR2 YYREEE come from the germline V gene (reference sequence).

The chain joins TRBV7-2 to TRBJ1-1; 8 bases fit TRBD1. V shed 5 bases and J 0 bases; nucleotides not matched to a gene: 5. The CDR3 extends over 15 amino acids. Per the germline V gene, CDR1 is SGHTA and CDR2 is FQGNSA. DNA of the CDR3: TGTGCCAGCAGCCACCGACAGGGGATGAACACTGAAGCTTTCTTT. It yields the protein CASSHRQGMNTEAFF. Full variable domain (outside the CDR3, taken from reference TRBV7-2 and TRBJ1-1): GAGVSQSPSNKVTEKGKDVELRCDPISGHTALYWYRQSLGQGLEFLIYFQGNSAPDKSGLPSDRFSAERTGGSVSTLTIQRTQQEDSAVYLCASSHRQGMNTEAFFGQGTRLTVV.

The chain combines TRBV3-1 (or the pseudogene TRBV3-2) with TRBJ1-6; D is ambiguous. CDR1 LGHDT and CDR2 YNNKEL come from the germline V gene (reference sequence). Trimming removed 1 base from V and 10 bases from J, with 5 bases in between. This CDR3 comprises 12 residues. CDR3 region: CASSQAGSPLHF. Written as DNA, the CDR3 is TGTGCCAGCAGCCAAGCTGGGTCACCCCTCCACTTT.

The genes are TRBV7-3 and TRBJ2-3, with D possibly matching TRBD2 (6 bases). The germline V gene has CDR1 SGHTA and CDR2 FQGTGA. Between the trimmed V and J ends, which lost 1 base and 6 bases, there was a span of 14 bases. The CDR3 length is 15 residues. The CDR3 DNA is TGTGCCAGCAGCTTAAGCTCCGGGGGTTGGGATACGCAGTATTTT. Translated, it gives CASSLSSGGWDTQYF.

The CDR3 protein is CASSPQGGTGELFF. The CDR3 region has the DNA TGTGCCAGCAGCCCCCAGGGTGGCACCGGGGAGCTGTTTTTT. The chain joins TRBV7-9 to TRBJ2-2, with a weak D call TRBD1 (5 bases). This CDR3 is 14 amino acids long. CDR1 SEHNR and CDR2 FQNEAQ come from the germline V gene (reference sequence). V lost 5 bases and J 4 bases, leaving 11 bases between the germline ends.

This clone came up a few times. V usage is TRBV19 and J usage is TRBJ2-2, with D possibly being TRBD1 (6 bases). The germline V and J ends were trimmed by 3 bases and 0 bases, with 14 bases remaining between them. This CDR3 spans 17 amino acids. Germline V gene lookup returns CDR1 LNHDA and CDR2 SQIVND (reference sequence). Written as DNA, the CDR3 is TGTGCCAGTAGTATTGGTGTAGGACAGCCGAACACCGGGGAGCTGTTTTTT. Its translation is CASSIGVGQPNTGELFF.

This CDR3 is CASSGASDTQYF. In DNA form, the CDR3 reads TGCGCCAGCAGTGGGGCTTCAGATACGCAGTATTTT. The V gene is TRBV10-1, the J gene TRBJ2-3; D unresolved. Per the germline V gene, CDR1 is WNHNN and CDR2 is SYGVQD (reference sequence). The CDR3 is made up of 12 amino acids. The V and J ends lost 4 bases and 4 bases respectively, with 6 bases between them.

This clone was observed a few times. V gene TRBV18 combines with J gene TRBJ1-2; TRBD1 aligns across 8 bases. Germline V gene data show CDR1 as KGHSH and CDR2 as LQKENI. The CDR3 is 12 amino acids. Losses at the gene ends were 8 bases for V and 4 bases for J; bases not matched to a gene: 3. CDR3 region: CASTGQGYGYTF. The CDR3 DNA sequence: TGTGCCAGCACCGGACAGGGCTATGGCTACACCTTC.

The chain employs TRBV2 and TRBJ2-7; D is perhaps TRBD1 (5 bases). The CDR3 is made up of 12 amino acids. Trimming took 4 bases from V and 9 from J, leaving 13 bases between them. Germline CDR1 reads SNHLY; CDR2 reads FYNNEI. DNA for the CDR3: TGTGCCAGCAGTGGGACACTGGCTAGGCAGTACTTC. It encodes CASSGTLARQYF.

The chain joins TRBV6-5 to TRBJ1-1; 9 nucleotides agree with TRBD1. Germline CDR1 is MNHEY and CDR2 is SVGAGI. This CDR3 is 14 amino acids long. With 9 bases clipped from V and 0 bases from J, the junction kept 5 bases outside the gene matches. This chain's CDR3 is CASIWTGVNTEAFF. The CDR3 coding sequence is TGTGCCAGTATATGGACAGGGGTGAACACTGAAGCTTTCTTT.

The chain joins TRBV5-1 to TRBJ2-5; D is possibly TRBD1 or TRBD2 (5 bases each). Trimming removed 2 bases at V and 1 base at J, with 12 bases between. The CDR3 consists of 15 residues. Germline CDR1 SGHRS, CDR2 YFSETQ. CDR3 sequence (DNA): TGCGCCAGCAGCTTAGGGACCTATAGCCAAGAGACCCAGTACTTC. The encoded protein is CASSLGTYSQETQYF.